Many counts were recorded for the clone carrying this T cell receptor beta chain. The ends were cut back, 5 bases at V and 3 bases at J, with 22 bases in the middle. CDR3 length equals 17 residues. This sample was taken from a study of T cell repertoires in cytomegalovirus infection. Across the whole study: Indicated by public TCR beta signatures were CMV infection and matching HLA type.

TCRdb reanalysed the reads using MiXCR and keeps one entry per CDR3 protein. Of 450,000 to 550,000 distinct CDR3 sequences in the sample, approximately 15% were seen once. This receptor was obtained from a human donor in good health (CMV status not recorded). Some clones in this sample may be carry-over from other donors' samples. Sequenced material: CD8+ T cells from PBMCs. This chain uses TRBV12-3 or TRBV12-4 with TRBJ1-2; D possibly corresponds to TRBD1 (6 bases). The CDR3 sequence: CASSSGTLRGLYYGYTF. CDR3 in DNA: TGTGCCAGCAGTAGCGGGACATTGAGGGGACTGTACTATGGCTACACCTTC.